Shown below are 28 T cell receptor beta chains from a single sample sequenced in a study of T cells after yellow fever vaccination. One entry per CDR3 protein, called by TCRdb with MiXCR from the 5' RACE reads. The data hold 300,000 to 450,000 distinct CDR3 sequences, with 6% to 8% observed a single time. Sample: PBMCs, taken 5 days after the yellow fever booster vaccination. These receptors all stem from a man aged 25 to 45 who received the YFV17D yellow fever vaccine.

There are a few counts of this clonotype. The chain's CDR3 is CASSDPTSLTYEQYF. The CDR3 nucleotides read TGTGCCAGCAGTGACCCGACTAGCCTTACCTACGAGCAGTACTTC. The V and J genes are TRBV25-1 and TRBJ2-7; 7 nucleotides align to TRBD2. The CDR3 spans 15 residues. Trimming took 3 bases from V and 2 from J; bases not matched to a gene: 7. The germline CDR1 and CDR2 sequences are MGHDK and SYGVNS.

This clonotype showed up just a few times. V is TRBV20-1 and J is TRBJ2-7, with D perhaps matching TRBD2 (5 bases). The CDR3 is 13 amino acids. Trimming took 4 bases from V and 0 from J, leaving 10 bases between them. Germline V gene sequence: CDR1 DFQATT, CDR2 SNEGSKA (reference sequence). CDR3 nucleotides: TGCAGTGCTACGACTAAAAGCTCCTACGAGCAGTACTTC. As protein: CSATTKSSYEQYF.

This clonotype showed up just a few times. The DNA of the CDR3 is TGTGCCAGCACCGGGCTAGCGGGAGTCGCCGAGCAGTACTTC. Its translation is CASTGLAGVAEQYF. J is TRBJ2-7 and V is TRBV6-2 or TRBV6-3, with TRBD2 matching over 10 bases. V shed 7 bases and J 6 bases; nucleotides not matched to a gene: 9. Per germline, CDR1 MNHEY and CDR2 SVGEGT. CDR3 length: 14 amino acids.

There are many counts of this clonotype. The chain has TRBV6-5 and TRBJ1-1, with TRBD1 matching over 7 bases. The CDR3 consists of 14 residues. V dropped 2 bases and J dropped 7; count of bases not matched to a gene: 7. CDR1 MNHEY and CDR2 SVGAGI come from the germline V gene. The CDR3 here is CASSYTGTAGEAFF. Written as DNA, the CDR3 is TGTGCCAGCAGTTACACAGGGACAGCCGGTGAAGCTTTCTTT.

This sequence joins TRBV12-3 or TRBV12-4 and TRBJ1-5; TRBD1 matches 7 bases. CDR3 length equals 16 residues. With V trimmed by 6 bases and J by 7 bases, 15 bases remained unmatched. The CDR3 sequence is CASSLETPGGGQPQHF. The DNA of the CDR3 is TGTGCCAGCAGCCTAGAAACCCCAGGGGGAGGACAGCCCCAGCATTTT.

This clonotype was seen ten or more times. V usage is TRBV3-1 and J usage is TRBJ2-3; D not certain. V lost 6 bases to trimming and J lost 4 bases, with 11 bases between them. Looked up from germline, CDR1 is LGHDT and CDR2 is YNNKEL (reference sequence). The CDR3 has 13 amino acids. In nucleotides, the CDR3 is TGTGCCAGCAGTCCTCGTGATGCAGATACGCAGTATTTT. This sequence encodes CASSPRDADTQYF.

The genes are TRBV28 and TRBJ2-6; D is undetermined. The germline V and J ends were trimmed by 11 bases and 2 bases, with 13 bases remaining between them. Germline V gene data show CDR1 as MDHEN and CDR2 as SYDVKM. The CDR3 has 14 residues. The CDR3 here is CASQAPAGANVLTF. The CDR3 nucleotides are TGTGCCTCTCAGGCCCCGGCTGGGGCCAACGTCCTGACTTTC.

The chain uses TRBV18 and TRBJ1-2; D uncertain. The CDR3 runs 12 residues. CDR1 is KGHSH, CDR2 LQKENI, per germline. With 7 bases removed from V and 4 bases from J, the gap between germline ends came to 10 bases. The CDR3 nucleotides are TGTGCCAGCTTGAGCTCGGTCTATGGCTACACCTTC. Its protein product is CASLSSVYGYTF.

This clonotype was counted only a few times. The chain has TRBV11-2 and TRBJ2-1; 9 positions agree with TRBD1. Germline V gene data show CDR1 as SGHAT and CDR2 as FQNNGV. The CDR3 spans 15 residues. V shed 3 bases and J 8 bases; nucleotides not matched to a gene: 8. The CDR3 loop reads CASSFGTGSIDEQFF. In DNA, the CDR3 is TGTGCCAGCAGCTTTGGGACAGGGTCTATCGATGAGCAGTTCTTC.

This clonotype was observed a few times. The chain has TRBV5-1 and TRBJ2-7; 9 nucleotides match TRBD1. The length of the CDR3 is 17 residues. Germline V lookup: CDR1 SGHRS, CDR2 YFSETQ. J was trimmed by 1 base and V by 1 base; bases with no gene match: 9. The CDR3 region is CASSLTGTGTQSYEQYF. The CDR3 DNA follows: TGCGCCAGCAGCTTGACCGGGACAGGGACGCAGTCCTACGAGCAGTACTTC.

In its sample, this clonotype was seen a few times. This sequence joins TRBV5-1 and TRBJ2-1, with D hard to call. The CDR3 totals 15 residues. Germline CDR1 and CDR2: SGHRS and YFSETQ. V lost 0 bases, J lost 0 bases, and 7 bases lay in between. CDR3 residues: CASSLAESSYNEQFF. CDR3 DNA sequence: TGCGCCAGCAGCTTGGCTGAGAGCTCCTACAATGAGCAGTTCTTC.

This clonotype came up many times. The rearrangement links TRBV28 to TRBJ2-7; D is undetermined. The CDR3 covers 13 residues. Germline V lookup: CDR1 MDHEN, CDR2 SYDVKM. V lost 3 bases to trimming and J lost 0 bases, with 6 bases between them. The CDR3 loop is CASSLSHSYEQYF. For the CDR3, the DNA is TGTGCCAGCAGTTTGTCCCACTCCTACGAGCAGTACTTC.

In this sample, this clonotype turned up many times. V gene TRBV7-9 combines with J gene TRBJ1-1; D may be TRBD1 (6 bases). This CDR3 comprises 15 residues. Germline assignment: CDR1 SEHNR and CDR2 FQNEAQ (reference sequence). V lost 4 bases to trimming and J lost 3 bases, with 15 bases between them. This CDR3 reads CASSWPDRRDTEAFF. The CDR3 DNA sequence: TGTGCCAGCAGCTGGCCCGACAGGCGGGACACTGAAGCTTTCTTT. Variable domain in full (rest from reference TRBV7-9 and TRBJ1-1): DTGVSQNPRHKITKRGQNVTFRCDPISEHNRLYWYRQTLGQGPEFLTYFQNEAQLEKSRLLSDRFSAERPKGSFSTLEIQRTEQGDSAMYLCASSWPDRRDTEAFFGQGTRLTVV.

The chain employs TRBV25-1 and TRBJ2-7; 10 bases match TRBD2. Losses at the gene ends were 4 bases for V and 5 bases for J; bases not matched to a gene: 8. The CDR3 has 15 amino acids. From germline, CDR1 is MGHDK and CDR2 SYGVNS. The CDR3 nucleotides read TGTGCCAGCAGTGGAGTTGGGACTAGCGTCGACGAGCAGTACTTC. It specifies CASSGVGTSVDEQYF.

There are many counts of this clonotype. V is TRBV19 and J is TRBJ2-7; D perhaps matches TRBD2 (7 bases). Trimming cost V 8 bases and J 6 bases, with 14 bases left between them. Germline assignment: CDR1 LNHDA and CDR2 SQIVND (reference sequence). The CDR3 is 12 amino acids. The CDR3 coding sequence is TGTGCCAGTGCTTCCGGGGGGCGCGAGCAGTACTTC. This translates into CASASGGREQYF. The whole variable domain, remainder taken from reference TRBV19 and TRBJ2-7, is DGGITQSPKYLFRKEGQNVTLSCEQNLNHDAMYWYRQDPGQGLRLIYYSQIVNDFQKGDIAEGYSVSREKKESFPLTVTSAQKNPTAFYLCASASGGREQYFGPGTRLTVT.

In its sample, this clonotype was seen a few times. The rearrangement uses TRBV20-1 and TRBJ2-6, with a possible D match to TRBD2 (7 bases). The CDR3 is made up of 18 amino acids. The V gene's germline CDR1 is DFQATT and CDR2 SNEGSKA (reference sequence). Between the trimmed V and J ends, which lost 0 bases and 0 bases, there was a span of 15 bases. CDR3 nucleotides: TGCAGTGCTAGAGAGGGGGGGGCCATCAGCTCTGGGGCCAACGTCCTGACTTTC. Its translation is CSAREGGAISSGANVLTF.

The chain combines TRBV10-2 with TRBJ1-3; TRBD1 aligns across 7 bases. Unmatched junction bases numbered 5, after V lost 9 bases and J lost 0 bases. The germline V gene encodes CDR1 WSHSY and CDR2 SAAADI. The CDR3 extends over 14 amino acids. This chain's CDR3 is CASSQGFSGNTIYF. The CDR3 DNA is TGCGCCAGTTCACAGGGGTTCTCTGGAAACACCATATATTTT.

This clonotype has a count of ten or more. The CDR3 DNA reads TGTGCCACCAGCAGAGATGGGGTCTCCGGCTACACCTTC. Its translation is CATSRDGVSGYTF. The chain employs TRBV15 and TRBJ1-2; D not certain. Germline V gene data show CDR1 as LNHNV and CDR2 as YYDKDF (reference sequence). This CDR3 spans 13 amino acids. V lost 0 bases and J 8 bases, leaving 10 bases between the germline ends.

This clonotype came up many times. V is TRBV5-1 and J is TRBJ2-5; 9 nucleotides match TRBD1. V trimming: 4 bases; J trimming: 5 bases; junction bases outside the gene matches: 3. This CDR3 is 13 amino acids long. Germline V gives CDR1 SGHRS, CDR2 YFSETQ. The CDR3 DNA sequence: TGCGCCAGCAGCCTTGGACAGGGGGAGACCCAGTACTTC. Encoded protein: CASSLGQGETQYF.

This clonotype showed up just a few times. The chain recombines TRBV6-2 or TRBV6-3 with TRBJ2-1; the D is unclear. The germline V gene has CDR1 MNHEY and CDR2 SVGEGT. The CDR3 is made up of 16 amino acids. Trimming pared 4 bases from V and 8 bases from J, leaving 21 bases between. The CDR3 reads CASSWSRGRPRDEQFF. CDR3 sequence (DNA): TGTGCCAGCAGTTGGTCCCGCGGTCGCCCCCGGGATGAGCAGTTCTTC.

This clonotype was counted many times. V is TRBV29-1 and J is TRBJ2-5; the match to TRBD1 covers 9 bases. This CDR3 is 12 amino acids long. V gave up 7 bases and J gave up 5 bases; unmatched junction bases: 5. Germline CDR1 is SQVTM and CDR2 is ANQGSEA. The CDR3 here is CSAGQGIETQYF. The CDR3 DNA is TGCAGCGCCGGACAGGGGATTGAGACCCAGTACTTC.

The V gene is TRBV5-1, the J gene TRBJ2-7; TRBD2 is a possible D gene (5 bases). CDR1 is SGHRS and CDR2 is YFSETQ in the germline V gene. This CDR3 spans 15 amino acids. The V and J ends lost 4 bases and 2 bases respectively, with 16 bases between them. CDR3 in amino acids: CASSKEYLGAYEQYF. The CDR3 DNA follows: TGCGCCAGCAGCAAGGAGTACCTCGGGGCCTACGAGCAGTACTTC.

This clonotype was detected only a few times. The chain couples TRBV7-2 to TRBJ1-5; D may be TRBD1 (6 bases). With 5 bases removed from V and 3 bases from J, the gap between germline ends came to 11 bases. Germline V gives CDR1 SGHTA, CDR2 FQGNSA. The CDR3 has 14 amino acids. The DNA of the CDR3 is TGTGCCAGCAGCCAATGGACAGACAATCAGCCCCAGCATTTT. Its protein product is CASSQWTDNQPQHF.

The sample holds many counts of this clonotype. The chain links TRBV5-1 to TRBJ2-2; the D gene is possibly TRBD1 (5 bases). The germline V gene has CDR1 SGHRS and CDR2 YFSETQ. The ends were cut back, 3 bases at V and 6 bases at J, with 12 bases in the middle. This CDR3 is built from 14 residues. The CDR3 nucleotides read TGCGCCAGCAGCTCTTCAGGGTTCCCCGGGGAGCTGTTTTTT. It specifies CASSSSGFPGELFF.

This sequence joins TRBV30 and TRBJ2-7; the match to TRBD1 covers 9 bases. V was pared by 6 bases and J by 2 bases, with 11 bases of the junction left unmatched. Germline lookup yields CDR1 GTSNPN and CDR2 SVGIG (reference sequence). This CDR3 is built from 15 residues. CDR3 in amino acids: CACNPPGTGTYEQYF. The CDR3, as DNA: TGTGCCTGCAATCCCCCCGGGACAGGGACCTACGAGCAGTACTTC.

There are a few counts of this clonotype. The J gene is TRBJ2-2, the V gene TRBV29-1; possibly TRBD2 for D (5 bases). The CDR3 runs 14 residues. The germline gives CDR1 SQVTM, CDR2 ANQGSEA. Trimming took 0 bases from V and 4 from J, leaving 9 bases between them. CDR3 DNA: TGCAGCGTTGAAGAATCGAGGGTCACCGGGGAGCTGTTTTTT. This codes for CSVEESRVTGELFF.

The chain couples TRBV11-2 to TRBJ1-3; no definite D call. Germline V gives CDR1 SGHAT, CDR2 FQNNGV. V lost 5 bases to trimming and J lost 0 bases, with 20 bases between them. CDR3 length equals 18 residues. In DNA form, the CDR3 reads TGTGCCAGCAGCCCTGAGAGGGCCCTAACGAGCTCTGGAAACACCATATATTTT. Translating gives CASSPERALTSSGNTIYF.

Ten or more counts support this clonotype. This sequence joins TRBV6-5 and TRBJ2-3; TRBD2 matches 7 bases. J was trimmed by 6 bases and V by 5 bases; bases with no gene match: 17. The CDR3 consists of 17 residues. From germline, CDR1 is MNHEY and CDR2 SVGAGI. CDR3 sequence (DNA): TGTGCCAGCAGTAACCCGGGGTCGGGGAGGGCCAGCGATACGCAGTATTTT. It encodes CASSNPGSGRASDTQYF.